Detailed here is one TCR beta chain. The antigen is unknown. The data originate from a study of CD8+ T cells in alopecia areata. The V gene lost 8 bases and the J gene lost 0 bases, with 16 bases spanning the gap. This CDR3 has 15 amino acids. In germline, CDR1 is SNHLY, CDR2 FYNNEI. Investigators isolated RNA and reverse transcribed it into cDNA to act as the sequencing template. Assay used: immunoSEQ multiplex PCR; TCRdb lists only in-frame clones, some missing. The profile shows 93,000 or so clones, less than 70% of them singletons. Study results and limitations: There were also resident alphabeta T cells of normal skin sequenced in scalp samples. The study found higher clonality in lesional than normal scalp, especially in alopecia totalis/universalis.

The chain carries TRBV2 and TRBJ1-2; D remains unclear. Sequenced material: CD4+ T cells sorted from blood. The sequence came from a human donor in good health. The CDR3 sequence is CASDSKGSSNYGYTF. CDR3 bases: TGTGCCAGCGATTCTAAAGGCAGCTCTAACTATGGCTACACCTTC.